Each of the 19 T cell receptor beta chains below was sequenced from the same sample in a study of T cell responses to AZD1222 COVID-19 vaccine. TCRdb keeps only in-frame clones here, not all; method: immunoSEQ multiplex PCR. This sample has 150,000 to 200,000 clones, with around nine tenths found just once. Sequences were derived from peripheral blood, sampled 28 days after the second AZD1222 dose. The receptors derive from an adult who received the AZD1222 COVID-19 vaccine.

The chain is built from TRBV6-5 and TRBJ1-2, with TRBD1 matching over 7 bases. Germline V gives CDR1 MNHEY, CDR2 SVGAGI. This CDR3 has 15 residues. The trim removed 2 bases at V and 5 bases at J, leaving 8 bases unmatched. The CDR3 sequence is CASSYGTGTAYGYTF. CDR3 nucleotide sequence: TGTGCCAGCAGTTACGGCACCGGGACAGCGTATGGCTACACCTTC.

The chain employs TRBV5-4 and TRBJ1-3; D perhaps matches TRBD1 (6 bases). CDR1 SGHNT and CDR2 YYREEE come from the germline V gene (reference sequence). This CDR3 comprises 15 residues. V was trimmed by 1 base and J by 0 bases, leaving 8 bases between them. DNA of the CDR3: TGTGCCAGCAGCTTGCAGGGGAGCTCTGGAAACACCATATATTTT. The encoded protein is CASSLQGSSGNTIYF.

V gene TRBV14 combines with J gene TRBJ1-4; 8 nucleotides match TRBD1. This CDR3 comprises 17 residues. Germline V gives CDR1 SGHDN, CDR2 FVKESK. J gave up 3 bases and V 4 bases, and 10 bases lay outside the gene matches. CDR3 region: CASSPLGTGSPNEKLFF. In DNA form, the CDR3 reads TGTGCCAGCAGCCCCCTGGGGACAGGCTCCCCTAATGAAAAACTGTTTTTT.

This chain links TRBV11-2 with TRBJ1-1, with TRBD1 identical over 9 bases. In germline, CDR1 is SGHAT, CDR2 FQNNGV. The CDR3 extends over 14 amino acids. Trimming took 3 bases from V and 7 from J; bases not matched to a gene: 6. The CDR3 bases are TGTGCCAGCAGCTTGCCTGGACAGGGGAATGAAGCTTTCTTT. Encoded protein: CASSLPGQGNEAFF.

The rearrangement links TRBV7-9 to TRBJ2-2; 8 bases are a match to TRBD1. The length of the CDR3 is 13 residues. The V and J ends lost 7 bases and 6 bases, in that order; junction bases with no gene match: 4. Germline values: CDR1 SEHNR, CDR2 FQNEAQ (reference sequence). The CDR3 is CASTRTGSGELFF. CDR3 bases: TGTGCCAGCACCCGGACAGGGTCCGGGGAGCTGTTTTTT.

The CDR3 spells CASSTWAGHGGTEAFF. The CDR3 DNA reads as TGTGCCAGCAGCACCTGGGCAGGACACGGGGGCACTGAAGCTTTCTTT. This chain connects TRBV7-3 to TRBJ1-1, with D possibly being TRBD1 (5 bases). CDR3 length equals 16 residues. Deletions cut 5 bases from V and 4 bases from J, with 20 bases between. Germline lookup yields CDR1 SGHTA and CDR2 FQGTGA. The full variable domain, its missing parts supplied by reference TRBV7-3 and TRBJ1-1, is GAGVSQTPSNKVTEKGKYVELRCDPISGHTALYWYRQSLGQGPEFLIYFQGTGAADDSGLPNDRFFAVRPEGSVSTLKIQRTERGDSAVYLCASSTWAGHGGTEAFFGQGTRLTVV.

This clone was picked up one time. The chain joins TRBV2 to TRBJ1-5; D is perhaps TRBD1 (5 bases). The CDR3 sequence is 13 residues long. Looked up from germline, CDR1 is SNHLY and CDR2 is FYNNEI. V lost 7 bases, J lost 5 bases, and 12 bases lay in between. The CDR3 protein is CASNEGYYQPQHF. CDR3 in DNA: TGTGCCAGCAACGAGGGGTATTATCAGCCCCAGCATTTT.

The J gene is TRBJ2-1, the V gene TRBV2; 8 bases line up with TRBD1. V dropped 2 bases and J dropped 7; count of bases not matched to a gene: 4. Germline V gene data show CDR1 as SNHLY and CDR2 as FYNNEI. CDR3 length: 14 amino acids. CDR3 bases: TGTGCCAGCAGTGAACAGGGGGCGGGGAATGAGCAGTTCTTC. This codes for CASSEQGAGNEQFF.

As to this clone: The sample contains more than one DNA sequence encoding this CDR3. The chain uses TRBV10-3 and TRBJ2-5; unclear D gene. This CDR3 spans 12 amino acids. Germline V gives CDR1 ENHRY, CDR2 SYGVKD. Trimming cost V 4 bases and J 1 base, with 4 bases left between them. CDR3 DNA sequence: TGTGCCATCAGTGGGTCCCAAGAGACCCAGTACTTC. Encoded protein: CAISGSQETQYF.

A note on this clone: This CDR3 is also generated by other DNA sequences in the sample. In DNA form, the CDR3 reads TGTGCCAGCAGTTTAACAGAGAACACTGAAGCTTTCTTT. This translates into CASSLTENTEAFF. The genes are TRBV12-3 or TRBV12-4 and TRBJ1-1; D gene unclear. V lost 2 bases and J 1 base, leaving 5 bases between the germline ends. This CDR3 is built from 13 residues.

The CDR3 region has the DNA TGTGCCAGCAATGGTAGGGGCCACGACTATGGCTACACCTTC. This gives the protein CASNGRGHDYGYTF. V gene TRBV21-1 combines with J gene TRBJ1-2; TRBD1, as called in the table, went unchecked against the DNA. TRBV21-1 is described as a pseudogene. This CDR3 comprises 14 residues.

The rearrangement joins TRBV4-2 to TRBJ2-2; possibly TRBD2 for D (5 bases). Per the germline V gene, CDR1 is LGHNA and CDR2 is YNFKEQ. There are 17 residues in the CDR3. V lost 1 base and J 0 bases, leaving 12 bases between the germline ends. The CDR3 here is CASSQVEGTTNTGELFF. Written as DNA, the CDR3 is TGTGCCAGCAGCCAAGTCGAGGGCACCACGAACACCGGGGAGCTGTTTTTT.

The chain has TRBV14 and TRBJ1-4, with 8 nucleotides matching TRBD1. In germline, CDR1 is SGHDN, CDR2 FVKESK. Trimming took 0 bases from V and 10 from J; bases not matched to a gene: 7. The CDR3 totals 15 residues. The CDR3 coding sequence is TGTGCCAGCAGCCAAGATCACACAGGGGGAGGAAAACTGTTTTTT. It codes for CASSQDHTGGGKLFF.

This chain joins TRBV4-1 and TRBJ2-1, with TRBD1 matching 7 bases. The V segment lost 1 base and the J segment 6 bases; nucleotides outside the gene matches: 9. Germline lookup yields CDR1 MGHRA and CDR2 YSYEKL. This CDR3 region has 16 residues. CDR3 DNA sequence: TGCGCCAGCAGCCAAGGGACAGGTAGGATCTTCAATGAGCAGTTCTTC. As protein: CASSQGTGRIFNEQFF.

This clone appeared a single time. The junction differs from germline at one of its ends, possibly a read error. The chain is built from TRBV2 and TRBJ2-3, with 11 bases lining up with TRBD2. CDR1 and CDR2 (germline): SNHLY, FYNNEI. This CDR3 spans 13 amino acids. In nucleotides, the CDR3 is TGTGCCAGCAGTGGTACTAGCGGGGGTCCGTCCGGCTTT. This encodes CASSGTSGGPSGF.

The V gene is TRBV7-2, the J gene TRBJ2-2; 9 bases align to TRBD1. The CDR3 loop spans 15 amino acids. Germline lookup yields CDR1 SGHTA and CDR2 FQGNSA. J was trimmed by 5 bases and V by 2 bases; bases with no gene match: 3. Here the CDR3 reads CASSLMGQGTGELFF. The CDR3 DNA follows: TGTGCCAGCAGCTTAATGGGACAGGGTACCGGGGAGCTGTTTTTT. Variable domain in full (rest from reference TRBV7-2 and TRBJ2-2): GAGVSQSPSNKVTEKGKDVELRCDPISGHTALYWYRQSLGQGLEFLIYFQGNSAPDKSGLPSDRFSAERTGGSVSTLTIQRTQQEDSAVYLCASSLMGQGTGELFFGEGSRLTVL.

The V call is TRBV27, the J call TRBJ2-1; D is undetermined. The ends were cut back, 4 bases at V and 4 bases at J, with 20 bases in the middle. CDR1 and CDR2 from the germline V gene are MNHEY and SMNVEV (reference sequence). The CDR3 length is 17 residues. The CDR3 here is CASSSDSRAQRYNEQFF. The CDR3 coding sequence is TGTGCCAGCAGTTCCGACTCCCGGGCCCAGAGATACAATGAGCAGTTCTTC.

The J gene is TRBJ2-7, the V gene TRBV4-2; 11 bases are shared with TRBD2. CDR1 is LGHNA and CDR2 is YNFKEQ in the germline V gene. The CDR3 spans 15 residues. With 2 bases clipped from V and 4 bases from J, the junction kept 4 bases outside the gene matches. The CDR3 nucleotides are TGTGCCAGCAGCCAAAATAGCGGGGGGGTTTACGAGCAGTACTTC. Translating gives CASSQNSGGVYEQYF.

CDR3 amino acids: CASSLNRGETQYF. The CDR3 region has the DNA TGTGCCAGCAGCTTAAACAGGGGAGAGACCCAGTACTTC. The chain employs TRBV7-2 and TRBJ2-5, with 7 positions matching TRBD1. This CDR3 contains 13 residues. CDR1 is SGHTA and CDR2 is FQGNSA in the germline V gene. V shed 2 bases, J shed 4 bases, and the junction held 1 base outside the gene matches. The full variable domain, in which reference TRBV7-2 and TRBJ2-5 provide the parts outside the CDR3, is GAGVSQSPSNKVTEKGKDVELRCDPISGHTALYWYRQSLGQGLEFLIYFQGNSAPDKSGLPSDRFSAERTGGSVSTLTIQRTQQEDSAVYLCASSLNRGETQYFGPGTRLLVL.